This is a list of T cell receptor beta chains from one sample in a study of cytomegalovirus exposure and HLA in healthy donors. Produced via immunoSEQ multiplex PCR; TCRdb's table is partial and in-frame only. The sample contains some 150,000 clones, around 80% of which appear only once. Sample: PBMCs. The origin of the receptors is a man aged 18 to 30 in good health and CMV-seropositive. Each CDR3 is given with its conserved first and last residue. Each record gives: J gene, clone size, V gene, D gene, CDR3 protein, CDR3 DNA. D genes are given only for firm matches. Clone size is shown for a subset of rows, as once, few, many or a class of expanded clone.

TRBJ2-7 | NA | TRBV30 | NA | CAWTYRDNSYEQYF | TGTGCCTGGACCTACAGGGACAACTCCTACGAGCAGTACTTC
TRBJ2-2 | NA | TRBV11-1 | TRBD2 | CASSLDLAGATGELFF | TGTGCCAGCAGCTTAGACCTAGCGGGGGCCACCGGGGAGCTGTTTTTT
TRBJ2-1 | few | TRBV11-2 | NA | CASNTGRDYNEQFF | TGTGCCAGCAACACAGGGAGGGATTACAATGAGCAGTTCTTC
TRBJ1-1 | few | TRBV7-9 | NA | CASSIPNALRDTEAFF | TGTGCCAGCAGCATCCCCAACGCATTACGCGACACTGAAGCTTTCTTT
TRBJ2-4 | NA | TRBV23-1 | TRBD1 | CASSQYVTGVRDIQYF | TGCGCCAGCAGTCAATACGTCACAGGGGTGAGGGACATTCAGTACTTC
TRBJ1-1 | NA | TRBV7-9 | TRBD1 | CSSSLLGQGANTEAFF | TGTTCCAGCAGCCTACTGGGACAGGGGGCGAACACTGAAGCTTTCTTT
TRBJ2-1 | NA | TRBV9 | NA | CASSADSLYNEQFF | TGTGCCAGCAGCGCGGACAGCCTCTACAATGAGCAGTTCTTC
TRBJ1-2 | NA | TRBV5-6 | NA | CASSLVDINPTYTF | TGTGCCAGCAGCTTGGTGGACATCAACCCAACCTACACCTTC
TRBJ2-1 | once | TRBV10-3 | NA | CAISESYFTGMVNSNEQFF | TGTGCCATCAGTGAGTCATATTTTACGGGTATGGTTAACTCCAATGAGCAGTTCTTC
TRBJ2-4 | few | TRBV30 | NA | CAWIRPGGYF | TGTGCCTGGATCCGGCCCGGGGGGTACTTC
TRBJ1-4 | NA | TRBV9 | NA | CASSGTARNEKLFF | TGTGCCAGCAGCGGGACAGCGCGTAATGAAAAACTGTTTTTT
TRBJ1-5 | NA | TRBV7-9 | TRBD1 | CASSANDRGNLNQPQHF | TGTGCCAGCAGCGCGAACGACAGGGGGAATCTCAATCAGCCCCAGCATTTT
TRBJ2-1 | NA | TRBV7-8 | NA | CASSFYNLAGSSSYNEQFF | TGTGCCAGCAGCTTCTACAACCTGGCGGGGTCGAGCTCCTACAATGAGCAGTTCTTC
TRBJ1-5 | NA | TRBV7-9 | TRBD1 | CASSLGGQAYNQPQHF | TGTGCCAGCAGCTTAGGTGGACAGGCATATAATCAGCCCCAGCATTTT
TRBJ2-2 | NA | TRBV6-5 | TRBD1 | CASSYGTGGAGELFF | TGTGCCAGCAGTTATGGGACAGGAGGAGCCGGGGAGCTGTTTTTT
TRBJ2-7 | NA | TRBV14 | NA | CASSKTTGRYEQYF | TGTGCCAGCAGTAAAACGACAGGTCGCTACGAGCAGTACTTC
TRBJ2-5 | few | TRBV21-1 | NA | CASSKRRRVGETQYF | TGTGCCAGCAGCAAACGTAGGCGAGTCGGGGAGACCCAGTACTTC
TRBJ1-3 | NA | TRBV5-4 | NA | CASSLGLSGNTIYF | TGTGCCAGCAGCTTGGGACTCTCTGGAAACACCATATATTTT
TRBJ2-1 | NA | TRBV13 | TRBD2 | CASRASGLAAYNEQFF | TGTGCCAGCCGAGCTTCGGGGCTAGCGGCCTACAATGAGCAGTTCTTC
TRBJ2-2 | NA | TRBV6-6 | NA | CASSLLSTGELFF | TGTGCCAGCAGTTTACTTAGTACCGGGGAGCTGTTTTTT
TRBJ2-2 | NA | TRBV19 | TRBD2 | CASRTPSTSGRIVGELFF | TGTGCCAGTAGGACACCTTCTACTAGCGGGAGAATTGTCGGGGAGCTGTTTTTT
TRBJ1-2 | NA | TRBV6-1 | TRBD1 | CASSGTGQGNGYTF | TGTGCCAGCAGTGGTACGGGACAGGGTAACGGCTACACCTTC
TRBJ1-1 | once | TRBV19 | TRBD1 | CASSIGSGGTEAFF | TGTGCCAGTAGTATAGGCTCAGGGGGCACTGAAGCTTTCTTT
TRBJ1-5 | once | TRBV27 | NA | CASSLKGHYSNQPQHF | TGTGCCAGCAGTTTAAAGGGGCATTACAGCAATCAGCCCCAGCATTTT
TRBJ2-3 | NA | TRBV2 | NA | CASSVRGGGAVFDTQYF | TGTGCCAGCAGTGTTAGGGGGGGTGGGGCTGTGTTCGATACGCAGTATTTT
TRBJ1-2 | few | TRBV5-5 | TRBD1 | CASSLGTGNYGYTF | TGTGCCAGCAGCTTAGGGACAGGGAACTATGGCTACACCTTC
TRBJ2-3 | NA | TRBV4-2 | TRBD2 | CASSQVSTSGGYTSTDTQYF | TGTGCCAGCAGCCAAGTTTCGACTAGCGGGGGATATACTAGCACAGATACGCAGTATTTT
TRBJ2-1 | NA | TRBV7-3 | NA | CASSLTSGTSYNEQFF | TGTGCCAGCAGCTTAACGTCCGGGACTTCCTACAATGAGCAGTTCTTC
TRBJ2-7 | NA | TRBV30 | NA | CAWRSRWEQYF | TGTGCCTGGAGGAGTCGGTGGGAGCAGTACTTC
TRBJ2-1 | NA | TRBV19 | NA | CASSMAWTTYNEQFF | TGTGCCAGTAGTATGGCCTGGACTACCTACAATGAGCAGTTCTTC
TRBJ1-2 | NA | TRBV6-5 | NA | CASSLRREADGYTF | TGTGCCAGCAGTCTCCGTAGAGAGGCCGATGGCTACACCTTC
TRBJ1-1 | NA | TRBV6-5 | TRBD1 | CASKQSTGEAEAFF | TGTGCCAGCAAACAATCAACAGGGGAGGCTGAAGCTTTCTTT
TRBJ2-2 | NA | TRBV5-1 | NA | CASNRLGDTGELFF | TGCGCCAGCAACCGCCTCGGAGACACCGGGGAGCTGTTTTTT
TRBJ2-3 | NA | TRBV7-9 | TRBD2 | CASSWTSGFTDTQYF | TGTGCCAGCAGCTGGACTAGCGGATTCACAGATACGCAGTATTTT
TRBJ1-5 | NA | TRBV27 | NA | CASSFDRSNQPQHF | TGTGCCAGCAGTTTTGACAGAAGTAATCAGCCCCAGCATTTT
TRBJ1-2 | NA | TRBV5-1 | NA | CASSSPGVSNYGYTF | TGCGCCAGCAGCTCGCCAGGGGTTTCTAACTATGGCTACACCTTC
TRBJ2-1 | NA | TRBV11-2 | TRBD2 | CASSRSGGAYNEQFF | TGTGCCAGCAGCCGTAGCGGGGGGGCCTACAATGAGCAGTTCTTC
TRBJ1-4 | NA | TRBV5-1 | TRBD1 | CASSSGQGANEKLFF | TGCGCCAGCAGCTCCGGACAGGGAGCTAATGAAAAACTGTTTTTT
TRBJ1-1 | few | TRBV5-1 | NA | CASSPIDSSPSTEAFF | TGCGCCAGCAGCCCGATTGACAGTTCCCCCAGCACTGAAGCTTTCTTT
TRBJ2-1 | once | TRBV7-6 | TRBD2 | CASSPPGGGGGNEQFF | TGTGCCAGCAGCCCCCCCGGCGGCGGGGGAGGCAATGAGCAGTTCTTC
TRBJ2-2 | NA | TRBV18 | TRBD1 | CASSPGQGWTGELFF | TGTGCCAGCTCGCCTGGACAGGGGTGGACCGGGGAGCTGTTTTTT
TRBJ2-1 | NA | TRBV13 | TRBD2 | CASSSQTSGPYNEQFF | TGTGCCAGCAGCTCCCAGACTAGCGGACCTTACAATGAGCAGTTCTTC
TRBJ2-3 | NA | TRBV7-9 | TRBD2 | CAIGRGVVSDTQYF | TGTGCTATAGGGAGGGGAGTAGTGTCAGATACGCAGTATTTT
TRBJ2-7 | NA | TRBV21-1 | NA | CASLNRGEQYF | TGTGCCAGCTTGAATCGGGGCGAGCAGTACTTC
TRBJ2-6 | NA | TRBV4-1 | NA | CASSQDYRVGSGANVLTF | TGCGCCAGCAGCCAAGATTACAGGGTTGGATCTGGGGCCAACGTCCTGACTTTC
TRBJ2-1 | NA | TRBV6-5 | NA | CASSYSARGDNEQFF | TGTGCCAGCAGTTACTCGGCGCGAGGAGACAATGAGCAGTTCTTC
TRBJ1-6 | NA | TRBV5-1 | NA | CASSRQGLGNSPLHF | TGCGCCAGCAGCCGCCAGGGCCTCGGTAATTCACCCCTCCACTTT
TRBJ1-5 | NA | TRBV5-5 | NA | CASSLLGDSNQPQHF | TGTGCCAGCAGCCTGCTAGGGGATAGCAATCAGCCCCAGCATTTT
TRBJ1-1 | NA | TRBV5-1 | TRBD1 | CASSQRTGSNTEAFF | TGCGCCAGCAGCCAAAGGACAGGGTCGAACACTGAAGCTTTCTTT
TRBJ2-6 | NA | TRBV5-8 | TRBD2 | CASRRRASGASGANVLTF | TGTGCCAGCAGGAGGAGGGCTAGCGGGGCCTCTGGGGCCAACGTCCTGACTTTC
TRBJ1-1 | NA | TRBV19 | TRBD1 | CASSIALGQGITEAFF | TGTGCCAGTAGTATAGCGCTCGGACAGGGGATCACTGAAGCTTTCTTT
TRBJ2-2 | NA | TRBV7-7 | NA | CASSPLSGTTGELFF | TGTGCCAGCAGCCCCCTCAGCGGGACAACCGGGGAGCTGTTTTTT
TRBJ1-5 | NA | TRBV6-6 | NA | CASRGGGASNQPQHF | TGTGCCAGCAGGGGGGGAGGGGCGAGCAATCAGCCCCAGCATTTT
TRBJ2-7 | NA | TRBV11-2 | TRBD2 | CASSLGKGGLEFFEQYF | TGTGCCAGCAGCTTAGGAAAGGGCGGACTAGAATTCTTCGAGCAGTACTTC
TRBJ2-7 | few | TRBV18 | TRBD2 | CASSQGTSGYEQYF | TGTGCCAGCTCCCAGGGGACTAGCGGCTACGAGCAGTACTTC